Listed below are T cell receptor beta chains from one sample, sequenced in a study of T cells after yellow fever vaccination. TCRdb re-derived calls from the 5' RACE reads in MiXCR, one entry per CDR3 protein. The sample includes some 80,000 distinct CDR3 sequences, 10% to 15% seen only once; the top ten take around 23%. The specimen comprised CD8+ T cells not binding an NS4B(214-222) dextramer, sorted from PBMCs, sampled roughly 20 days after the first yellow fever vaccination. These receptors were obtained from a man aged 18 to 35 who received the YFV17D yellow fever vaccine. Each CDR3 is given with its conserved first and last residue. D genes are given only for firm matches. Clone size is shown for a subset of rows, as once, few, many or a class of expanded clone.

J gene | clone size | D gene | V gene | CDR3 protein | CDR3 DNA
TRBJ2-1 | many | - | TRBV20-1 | CSAITGQGGFYNEQFF | TGCAGTGCTATCACGGGGCAGGGTGGTTTCTACAATGAGCAGTTCTTC
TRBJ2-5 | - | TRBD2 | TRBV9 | CASSVGGGIQETQYF | TGTGCCAGCAGCGTAGGGGGGGGTATCCAAGAGACCCAGTACTTC
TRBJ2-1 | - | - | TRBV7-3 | CASSLYGGSGRNEQFF | TGTGCCAGCAGCTTATACGGGGGCTCAGGTCGAAATGAGCAGTTCTTC
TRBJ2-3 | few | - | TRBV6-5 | CASSYSSLSADTQYF | TGTGCCAGCAGTTACTCCTCACTAAGTGCAGATACGCAGTATTTT
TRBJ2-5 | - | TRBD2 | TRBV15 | CATSRDSLGPGAGAQYF | TGTGCCACCAGCAGAGATTCCCTGGGGCCAGGAGCGGGGGCCCAGTACTTC
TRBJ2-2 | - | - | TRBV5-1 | CASSFRQTNTGELFF | TGCGCCAGCAGCTTTCGACAAACGAACACCGGGGAGCTGTTTTTT
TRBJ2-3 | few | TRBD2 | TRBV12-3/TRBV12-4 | CASSQRLAGRDTQYF | TGTGCCAGCAGCCAACGACTAGCGGGCCGGGATACGCAGTATTTT
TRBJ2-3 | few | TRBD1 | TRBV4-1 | CASSQGTGEGDTQYF | TGCGCCAGCAGCCAAGGGACAGGGGAAGGAGATACGCAGTATTTT
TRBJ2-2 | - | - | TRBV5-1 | CASSFRGEGTGELFF | TGCGCCAGCAGCTTCAGAGGGGAAGGCACCGGGGAGCTGTTTTTT
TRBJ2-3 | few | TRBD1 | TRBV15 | CATSRPGQSTDTQYF | TGTGCCACCAGCAGGCCGGGACAGAGCACAGATACGCAGTATTTT
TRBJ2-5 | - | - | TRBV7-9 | CASSLGERLETQYF | TGTGCCAGCAGCTTAGGGGAGAGGTTGGAGACCCAGTACTTC
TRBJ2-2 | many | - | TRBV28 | CASSLSSTGELFF | TGTGCCAGCAGTTTAAGTAGCACCGGGGAGCTGTTTTTT
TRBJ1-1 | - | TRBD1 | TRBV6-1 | CASQPYRGLNTEAFF | TGTGCCAGCCAACCTTACAGGGGTTTGAACACTGAAGCTTTCTTT
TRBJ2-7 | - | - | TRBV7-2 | CASSFGRGAYEQYF | TGTGCCAGCAGCTTCGGGAGAGGAGCCTACGAGCAGTACTTC
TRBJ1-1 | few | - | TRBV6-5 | CASSYSMEGGTEAFF | TGTGCCAGCAGTTACTCGATGGAGGGGGGGACTGAAGCTTTCTTT
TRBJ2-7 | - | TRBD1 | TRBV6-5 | CATRRGTQEQYF | TGTGCCACACGCAGGGGGACACAGGAGCAGTACTTC
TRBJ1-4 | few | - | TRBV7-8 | CASRPRLGQGPDEKLFF | TGTGCCAGCAGACCACGCCTGGGCCAGGGACCCGATGAAAAACTGTTTTTT
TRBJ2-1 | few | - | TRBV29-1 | CSVDNPRVSFNEQFF | TGCAGCGTTGATAACCCCAGGGTTTCGTTTAATGAGCAGTTCTTC
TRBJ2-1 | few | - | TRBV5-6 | CASSRAPSYNEQFF | TGTGCCAGCTCCCGGGCGCCTTCCTACAATGAGCAGTTCTTC
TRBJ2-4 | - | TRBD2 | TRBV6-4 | CASSRTSGGRNIQYF | TGTGCCAGCAGTCGGACTAGCGGGGGGAGAAACATTCAGTACTTC
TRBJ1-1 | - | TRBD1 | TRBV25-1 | CASSERTGPEAFF | TGTGCCAGCAGTGAAAGGACAGGGCCTGAAGCTTTCTTT
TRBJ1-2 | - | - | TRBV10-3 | CAAGHPSGYTF | TGTGCCGCGGGACATCCGTCGGGCTACACCTTC
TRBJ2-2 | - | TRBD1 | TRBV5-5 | CASSGGQERTGELFF | TGTGCCAGCAGCGGGGGACAGGAGCGCACCGGGGAGCTGTTTTTT
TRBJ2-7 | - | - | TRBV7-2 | CASSSNRDFTSYEQYF | TGTGCCAGCAGCTCAAACCGGGACTTTACGTCCTACGAGCAGTACTTC
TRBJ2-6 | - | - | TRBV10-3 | CAITPGALDPRANVLTF | TGTGCCATCACCCCGGGGGCCCTAGATCCCCGGGCCAACGTCCTGACTTTC
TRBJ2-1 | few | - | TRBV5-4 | CASSRDSTYNEQFF | TGTGCCAGCAGCCGGGACTCTACCTACAATGAGCAGTTCTTC
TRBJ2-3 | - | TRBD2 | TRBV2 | CASSEARGGYDTQYF | TGTGCCAGCAGTGAAGCGCGGGGGGGCTATGATACGCAGTATTTT
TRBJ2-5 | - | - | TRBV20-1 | CSARDIAIGAVGETQYF | TGCAGTGCTAGAGATATCGCCATCGGGGCGGTGGGGGAGACCCAGTACTTC
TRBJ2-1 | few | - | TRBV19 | CASSPFHGALYNEQFF | TGTGCCAGTAGTCCCTTTCATGGGGCCCTATACAATGAGCAGTTCTTC